The rows below give T cell receptor beta chains drawn from one sample of a study of blood T cell repertoires in COVID-19. Using immunoSEQ multiplex PCR, the repertoire was profiled, and TCRdb retains in-frame clones only, with some absent. The sample has fewer than 400,000 clones, under 95% seen once. The sample comprised PBMCs or T cells enriched from blood (not recorded which). The receptors derive from a woman in her twenties or thirties who had recovered from COVID-19. Both conserved end residues are part of each CDR3. The order of the fields is J gene, clone size, V gene, D gene, CDR3 protein, CDR3 DNA. A D gene is named only where the DNA matches it firmly. Some rows mark clone size as missing; the rest say once, few, many or name a class of expanded clone.

j_call: TRBJ2-4
clone_size: NA
v_call: TRBV4-1
d_call: NA
cdr3_aa: CASSQVGAGSFQYF
cdr3_nt: TGCGCCAGCAGCCAAGTAGGGGCAGGATCCTTTCAGTACTTC

j_call: TRBJ2-7
clone_size: NA
v_call: TRBV5-8
d_call: NA
cdr3_aa: CASSSATYEQYF
cdr3_nt: TGTGCCAGCAGTTCCGCTACCTACGAGCAGTACTTC

j_call: TRBJ2-5
clone_size: NA
v_call: TRBV7-9
d_call: NA
cdr3_aa: CASRDGSSGSQETQYF
cdr3_nt: TGTGCCAGCAGGGACGGGAGCAGCGGCTCCCAAGAGACCCAGTACTTC

j_call: TRBJ2-7
clone_size: NA
v_call: TRBV6-2/TRBV6-3
d_call: NA
cdr3_aa: CASSSSGRASYEQYF
cdr3_nt: TGTGCCAGCAGTTCCTCGGGCAGGGCCTCCTACGAGCAGTACTTC

j_call: TRBJ1-1
clone_size: NA
v_call: TRBV6-6
d_call: NA
cdr3_aa: CASSYGRGIVNTEAFF
cdr3_nt: TGTGCCAGCAGTTACGGGCGGGGTATAGTGAACACTGAAGCTTTCTTT

j_call: TRBJ1-5
clone_size: once
v_call: TRBV6-2/TRBV6-3
d_call: TRBD1
cdr3_aa: CASSWGQGTNQPQHF
cdr3_nt: TGTGCCAGCAGTTGGGGACAGGGCACCAATCAGCCCCAGCATTTT

j_call: TRBJ2-7
clone_size: NA
v_call: TRBV7-9
d_call: TRBD1
cdr3_aa: CASSEGTGEYEQYF
cdr3_nt: TGTGCCAGCAGCGAGGGGACAGGGGAGTACGAGCAGTACTTC

j_call: TRBJ1-1
clone_size: NA
v_call: TRBV14
d_call: NA
cdr3_aa: CASSQEREPGRSGAFF
cdr3_nt: TGTGCCAGCAGCCAAGAAAGGGAACCGGGGAGGAGTGGAGCTTTCTTT

j_call: TRBJ2-4
clone_size: NA
v_call: TRBV11-2
d_call: NA
cdr3_aa: CASSPSLAKNIQYF
cdr3_nt: TGTGCCAGCAGCCCCTCCCTAGCCAAAAACATTCAGTACTTC

j_call: TRBJ1-4
clone_size: NA
v_call: TRBV27
d_call: TRBD1
cdr3_aa: CASSLQGANEKLFF
cdr3_nt: TGTGCCAGCAGTTTACAGGGGGCTAATGAAAAACTGTTTTTT

j_call: TRBJ2-1
clone_size: NA
v_call: TRBV2
d_call: NA
cdr3_aa: CASRLEGNEQFF
cdr3_nt: TGTGCCAGCAGATTGGAGGGTAATGAGCAGTTCTTC

j_call: TRBJ1-2
clone_size: once
v_call: TRBV18
d_call: TRBD1
cdr3_aa: CASSPLPGQGSYGYTF
cdr3_nt: TGTGCCAGCTCACCCTTGCCGGGACAGGGGAGCTATGGCTACACCTTC

j_call: TRBJ1-6
clone_size: few
v_call: TRBV6-6
d_call: NA
cdr3_aa: CASTLLVVDSPLHF
cdr3_nt: TGTGCCAGCACGCTATTAGTGGTCGATTCACCCCTCCACTTT

j_call: TRBJ1-1
clone_size: few
v_call: TRBV28
d_call: TRBD1
cdr3_aa: CASSLKQGRAFF
cdr3_nt: TGTGCCAGCAGTCTCAAACAGGGGCGAGCTTTCTTT

j_call: TRBJ2-1
clone_size: NA
v_call: TRBV7-3
d_call: TRBD2
cdr3_aa: CASSPGLAGADEQFF
cdr3_nt: TGTGCCAGCAGCCCGGGACTAGCGGGAGCGGATGAGCAGTTCTTC

j_call: TRBJ2-7
clone_size: NA
v_call: TRBV24-1
d_call: TRBD2
cdr3_aa: CATSDSNSGRVYEQYF
cdr3_nt: TGTGCCACCAGTGATAGCAATAGCGGGAGAGTTTACGAGCAGTACTTC